The 22 T cell receptor beta chains listed next were all sequenced from one sample in a study of blood T cell repertoires in COVID-19. TCRdb keeps only in-frame clones here, not all; method: immunoSEQ multiplex PCR. The table has about 190,000 clones, around 85% seen once. What was sequenced was peripheral blood. The receptors come from a man older than 75 with COVID-19, enrolled during active disease.

V usage is TRBV5-1 and J usage is TRBJ2-3; D might be TRBD2 (6 bases). V was pared by 3 bases and J by 0 bases, with 11 bases between. The CDR3 length is 15 residues. The germline gives CDR1 SGHRS, CDR2 YFSETQ. The CDR3 sequence is CASSSGLTSTDTQYF. The CDR3 region has the DNA TGCGCCAGCAGCTCTGGACTAACTAGCACAGATACGCAGTATTTT.

The table lists this clone with a few counts. At the DNA level, this CDR3 is encoded by other sequences in the same sample as well. The genes are TRBV5-1 and TRBJ2-1; 9 positions agree with TRBD1. This CDR3 region has 14 residues. From germline, CDR1 is SGHRS and CDR2 YFSETQ. V was pared by 5 bases and J by 5 bases, with 5 bases of the junction left unmatched. The CDR3 sequence is CASSTGGWDNEQFF. The CDR3 bases are TGCGCCAGCAGTACAGGGGGCTGGGACAATGAGCAGTTCTTC.

The V and J genes are TRBV6-2 or TRBV6-3 and TRBJ2-7, with 7 bases aligning to TRBD1. The V and J ends lost 6 bases and 1 base, in that order; junction bases with no gene match: 3. Germline V gene data show CDR1 as MNHEY and CDR2 as SVGEGT. The CDR3 consists of 13 residues. This CDR3 reads CASSGQVSYEQYF. CDR3 nucleotides: TGTGCCAGCAGCGGACAGGTTTCCTACGAGCAGTACTTC.

The V and J genes are TRBV2 and TRBJ2-7; 10 positions agree with TRBD1. After removal of 7 bases from V and 3 bases from J, the junction contained 9 bases not matched to a gene. The CDR3 runs 15 residues. Germline assignment: CDR1 SNHLY and CDR2 FYNNEI. CDR3 sequence reads: CASTMPGQGIYEQYF. In DNA, the CDR3 is TGTGCCAGCACCATGCCGGGACAGGGGATCTACGAGCAGTACTTC.

The CDR3 is CASSVQGRGETQYF. CDR3 sequence (DNA): TGTGCCAGCAGCGTACAGGGGAGAGGAGAGACCCAGTACTTC. V usage is TRBV9 and J usage is TRBJ2-5, with D possibly TRBD1 on 6 matching bases. The germline V gene has CDR1 SGDLS and CDR2 YYNGEE. Deletions cut 1 base from V and 4 bases from J, with 11 bases between. The CDR3 sequence is 14 residues long.

This chain joins TRBV7-2 and TRBJ1-5, with no clear D. V lost 1 base and J lost 5, with 6 bases in between. The germline V gene has CDR1 SGHTA and CDR2 FQGNSA. The CDR3 has 13 residues. Here the CDR3 DNA reads TGTGCCAGCAGCTTAGTAGCCGATCAGCCCCAGCATTTT. Translation gives CASSLVADQPQHF.

V usage is TRBV12-5 and J usage is TRBJ1-2, with D perhaps TRBD1 (6 bases). The ends were cut back, 7 bases at V and 0 bases at J, with 18 bases in the middle. CDR1 and CDR2 (germline): LGHNT, FRNRAP. CDR3 length equals 16 residues. For the CDR3, the DNA is TGTGCTAGTGCTCAACCAAACAGGGTGGCTAACTATGGCTACACCTTC. The encoded protein is CASAQPNRVANYGYTF. Full variable domain (rest looked up from reference TRBV12-5 and TRBJ1-2): DARVTQTPRHKVTEMGQEVTMRCQPILGHNTVFWYRQTMMQGLELLAYFRNRAPLDDSGMPKDRFSAEMPDATLATLKIQPSEPRDSAVYFCASAQPNRVANYGYTFGSGTRLTVV.

A single count supports this clone. The rearrangement joins TRBV10-3 to TRBJ2-5; a possible D gene is TRBD2 (5 bases). The V gene lost 10 bases and the J gene lost 3 bases, with 18 bases spanning the gap. The CDR3 loop spans 14 amino acids. Germline CDR1 and CDR2: ENHRY and SYGVKD. CDR3 bases: TGTGCCACCCGCGGGTCCCTTAGGGAAGAGACCCAGTACTTC. Protein sequence: CATRGSLREETQYF.

J is TRBJ1-2 and V is TRBV29-1; 7 positions agree with TRBD1. This CDR3 has 14 amino acids. Germline V gives CDR1 SQVTM, CDR2 ANQGSEA. V lost 3 bases and J lost 4; bases outside the gene matches: 8. The CDR3 DNA reads TGCAGCGTTGACTGGGACAGAGGCCTCTATGGCTACACCTTC. Its translation is CSVDWDRGLYGYTF.

This rearrangement joins TRBV5-1 to TRBJ1-2; TRBD1 matches 10 bases. The CDR3 runs to 16 residues. CDR1 SGHRS and CDR2 YFSETQ come from the germline V gene. V was clipped by 2 bases and J by 8 bases; unmatched bases: 12. The CDR3 sequence: CASSLLPVDRGNGYTF. CDR3 nucleotides: TGCGCCAGCAGCTTACTCCCCGTGGACAGGGGGAACGGCTACACCTTC.

The chain employs TRBV18 and TRBJ1-4, with 7 bases identical to TRBD1. The CDR3 is 15 residues long. Germline V gene data show CDR1 as KGHSH and CDR2 as LQKENI. Germline trimming cut 0 bases from V and 4 bases from J; bases unmatched to any gene: 2. CDR3 region: CASSPPGQLNEKLFF. The CDR3, as DNA: TGTGCCAGCTCACCACCGGGACAGCTTAATGAAAAACTGTTTTTT.

The chain links TRBV3-1 (or the pseudogene TRBV3-2) to TRBJ1-1; D uncertain. The CDR3 is made up of 12 amino acids. Per germline, CDR1 LGHDT and CDR2 YNNKEL (reference sequence). Trimming pared 6 bases from V and 1 base from J, leaving 6 bases between. CDR3 region: CASSRGNTEAFF. The CDR3 region has the DNA TGTGCCAGCAGTCGAGGGAACACTGAAGCTTTCTTT.

This clone has only one observation. The chain carries TRBV13 and TRBJ1-2, with 10 nucleotides matching TRBD1. The length of the CDR3 is 15 residues. After removal of 5 bases from V and 6 bases from J, the junction contained 9 bases not matched to a gene. In germline, CDR1 is PRHDT, CDR2 FYEKMQ (reference sequence). For the CDR3, the DNA is TGTGCCAGCAGCGATAGGACAGGGGGATGGAATGGCTACACCTTC. Residues: CASSDRTGGWNGYTF.

The genes are TRBV6-1 and TRBJ1-5, with D perhaps TRBD1 (5 bases). V was clipped by 1 base and J by 6 bases, with 10 bases between them. Germline values: CDR1 MNHNS, CDR2 SASEGT. This CDR3 spans 14 amino acids. Written as DNA, the CDR3 is TGTGCCAGCAGTGAAGTGGGGGGGGTTCAGCCCCAGCATTTT. Amino acids: CASSEVGGVQPQHF.

The chain combines TRBV7-9 with TRBJ1-2, with TRBD1 matching 12 bases. The length of the CDR3 is 14 residues. Germline CDR1 reads SEHNR; CDR2 reads FQNEAQ (reference sequence). J was trimmed by 7 bases and V by 6 bases; bases with no gene match: 6. In nucleotides, the CDR3 is TGTGCCAGCAGAGGGACAGGGGGCGGGTCTGGCTACACCTTC. Translating it yields CASRGTGGGSGYTF.

The chain employs TRBV27 and TRBJ1-6; 7 nucleotides align to TRBD1. The CDR3 has 19 amino acids. V shed 3 bases, J shed 0 bases, and the junction held 11 bases outside the gene matches. Germline loops: CDR1 MNHEY, CDR2 SMNVEV (reference sequence). CDR3 nucleotides: TGTGCCAGCAGTTTTGGCAGGGGGTCCTCGAGCTCCTATAATTCACCCCTCCACTTT. The encoded protein is CASSFGRGSSSSYNSPLHF.

The J gene is TRBJ1-1, the V gene TRBV3-1 (or the pseudogene TRBV3-2); 9 bases fit TRBD1. J was trimmed by 1 base and V by 4 bases; bases with no gene match: 10. CDR1 and CDR2 (germline): LGHDT, YNNKEL (reference sequence). This CDR3 is built from 17 residues. The CDR3: CASSPDFGTGQNTEAFF. CDR3 coding DNA: TGTGCCAGCAGCCCAGATTTTGGGACAGGGCAGAACACTGAAGCTTTCTTT.

The chain uses TRBV18 and TRBJ1-5, with D maybe TRBD1 (5 bases). The V gene lost 6 bases and the J gene lost 9 bases, with 12 bases spanning the gap. This CDR3 has 12 residues. Germline CDR1 reads KGHSH; CDR2 reads LQKENI. CDR3 nucleotides: TGTGCCAGCTCCTTGCAGGGATCGCCCCAGCATTTT. Protein product: CASSLQGSPQHF.

J is TRBJ2-2 and V is TRBV6-1; perhaps TRBD2 as D (6 bases). The V end was cut by 3 bases, the J end by 0 bases, with 8 bases between. Germline CDR1 is MNHNS and CDR2 is SASEGT. The length of the CDR3 is 15 residues. CDR3 nucleotides: TGTGCCAGCAGTGACCGGGGGACGAACACCGGGGAGCTGTTTTTT. It is translated as CASSDRGTNTGELFF.

This sequence joins TRBV7-9 and TRBJ1-6, with 7 bases that match TRBD1. The V gene's germline CDR1 is SEHNR and CDR2 FQNEAQ (reference sequence). V lost 5 bases, J lost 6 bases, and 4 bases stayed unmatched. The length of the CDR3 is 14 residues. The chain's CDR3 is CASSRQGGNSPLHF. CDR3 nucleotides: TGTGCCAGCAGCCGACAGGGTGGTAATTCACCCCTCCACTTT.

J is TRBJ1-4 and V is TRBV3-1 (or the pseudogene TRBV3-2); possibly TRBD1 for D (5 bases). The CDR3 totals 14 residues. CDR1 LGHDT and CDR2 YNNKEL come from the germline V gene (reference sequence). V was cut by 3 bases and J by 8 bases, with 13 bases left in between. As DNA, the CDR3 is TGTGCCAGCAGCCAGTCTGTGGACAAAGAAAAACTGTTTTTT. Its translation: CASSQSVDKEKLFF.

The chain carries TRBV9 and TRBJ2-3; 7 bases map to TRBD1. This CDR3 contains 15 residues. CDR1 and CDR2 (germline): SGDLS, YYNGEE. V lost 3 bases and J lost 7; bases outside the gene matches: 11. CDR3 residues: CASSASHLGQHTQYF. The CDR3 DNA is TGTGCCAGCAGCGCCTCTCATTTGGGACAGCATACGCAGTATTTT.